This T cell receptor (beta chain) was obtained from a study of shared clonotypes between healthy human individuals. Study-level information: Used for every donor were three CD4 naive, three CD4 memory, two CD8 naive and one CD8 memory plate.

Trimming took 7 bases from V and 7 from J, leaving 22 bases between them. Germline V gives CDR1 SNHLY, CDR2 FYNNEI. CDR3 length: 16 residues. None of the donors, who were healthy HIV-negative adults, had recently had acute infections or vaccinations. This clone was recorded once. Its antigen is not known. Study-level results: Sequencing depth was expected to influence donor clonotype sharing.

For each subset, genomic DNA was distributed in equal portions over several immunoSEQ plates. Produced via immunoSEQ multiplex PCR; TCRdb's table is partial and in-frame only. This sample yields millions of clones, of which over 90% are seen a single time; under 0.45% belongs to the top ten. The origin of this receptor is a man aged 18 to 30 in good health. Some clones in this sample may be carry-over from other donors' samples. Source material: naive CD4+ T cells from PBMCs. Subset described: CD45RA+ positively selected. The chain joins TRBV2 to TRBJ1-4, with D hard to call. DNA for the CDR3: TGTGCCAGCACCGCCCAGGTCCTGGTGGCGGCTGAAAAACTGTTTTTT. It specifies CASTAQVLVAAEKLFF.